The 17 T cell receptor beta chains below all came from one sample that was sequenced in a study of cytomegalovirus exposure and HLA in healthy donors. The assay was immunoSEQ multiplex PCR, and TCRdb's table has in-frame clones only and misses some. The data hold around 150,000 clones, with approximately 82% observed a single time. Material for sequencing was PBMCs. These receptors were collected from a man under 40 in good health and CMV-seropositive.

V is TRBV7-9 and J is TRBJ2-7; the D gene is possibly TRBD1 (5 bases). Germline V gene lookup returns CDR1 SEHNR and CDR2 FQNEAQ (reference sequence). CDR3 length: 12 residues. The V end was cut by 2 bases, the J end by 5 bases, with 7 bases between. The CDR3: CASSLKGNEQYF. CDR3 in DNA: TGTGCCAGCAGCTTAAAGGGGAACGAGCAGTACTTC.

The J gene is TRBJ1-2, the V gene TRBV2; D is unresolved. V was trimmed by 2 bases and J by 1 base, leaving 14 bases between them. The germline gives CDR1 SNHLY, CDR2 FYNNEI. The CDR3 length is 16 residues. The chain's CDR3 is CASSENREAYNYGYTF. As DNA, the CDR3 is TGTGCCAGCAGTGAAAACCGGGAAGCCTATAACTATGGCTACACCTTC. The whole variable domain, remainder taken from reference TRBV2 and TRBJ1-2, is EPEVTQTPSHQVTQMGQEVILRCVPISNHLYFYWYRQILGQKVEFLVSFYNNEISEKSEIFDDQFSVERPDGSNFTLKIRSTKLEDSAMYFCASSENREAYNYGYTFGSGTRLTVV.

This chain uses TRBV7-3 with TRBJ1-1; 7 nucleotides align to TRBD1. The V gene's germline CDR1 is SGHTA and CDR2 FQGTGA. With V trimmed by 5 bases and J by 1 base, 7 bases remained unmatched. The CDR3 extends over 15 amino acids. The CDR3, as DNA: TGTGCCAGCAGCGCTACTGGGGACAGGAACACTGAAGCTTTCTTT. Amino acid sequence: CASSATGDRNTEAFF.

This chain connects TRBV28 to TRBJ2-7; D gene unclear. This CDR3 region has 11 residues. V was trimmed by 5 bases and J by 6 bases, leaving 8 bases between them. CDR1 MDHEN and CDR2 SYDVKM come from the germline V gene. The CDR3 sequence: CASSRPPEQYF. The CDR3 DNA reads TGTGCCAGCAGTCGTCCCCCCGAGCAGTACTTC.

V usage is TRBV11-3 and J usage is TRBJ1-1; D remains unclear. Germline V gene lookup returns CDR1 SGHNT and CDR2 YENEEA. Trimming pared 4 bases from V and 0 bases from J, leaving 6 bases between. The CDR3 has 13 residues. CDR3 protein: CASSSEVNTEAFF. The DNA for the CDR3 is TGTGCCAGCAGCTCCGAGGTGAACACTGAAGCTTTCTTT.

This rearrangement joins TRBV30 to TRBJ2-2; TRBD2 might be the D (6 bases). Trimming shortened V by 1 base and J by 6 bases, and 9 bases separated the two germline ends. Germline values: CDR1 GTSNPN, CDR2 SVGIG (reference sequence). The length of the CDR3 is 13 residues. The CDR3 sequence: CAWSGRGAGELFF. The CDR3 DNA sequence: TGTGCCTGGAGTGGGCGGGGCGCCGGGGAGCTGTTTTTT.

The chain links TRBV5-1 to TRBJ2-1; possibly TRBD2 for D (6 bases). The V gene lost 0 bases and the J gene lost 2 bases, with 12 bases spanning the gap. Germline CDR1 SGHRS, CDR2 YFSETQ. The CDR3 is 16 amino acids. The CDR3 region is CASSLDSGGAYNEQFF. DNA for the CDR3: TGCGCCAGCAGCTTGGATAGCGGAGGAGCCTACAATGAGCAGTTCTTC.

The genes are TRBV29-1 and TRBJ2-7; possibly TRBD1 for D (6 bases). Germline values: CDR1 SQVTM, CDR2 ANQGSEA. The CDR3 contains 14 residues. The V end lost 5 bases, the J end lost 5 bases, and 19 bases lay between the germline ends. The CDR3 reads CSVRFGTTGDEQYF. DNA for the CDR3: TGCAGCGTTCGCTTCGGGACAACCGGCGACGAGCAGTACTTC.

The chain recombines TRBV9 with TRBJ2-5, with D possibly being TRBD2 (6 bases). Trimming stripped 0 bases from V and 5 bases from J, with 14 bases between. Germline values: CDR1 SGDLS, CDR2 YYNGEE. CDR3 size: 15 residues. The DNA of the CDR3 is TGTGCCAGCAGCGTAGATGTGGGTCGGGGGGAGACCCAGTACTTC. Translation: CASSVDVGRGETQYF.

The chain joins TRBV18 to TRBJ1-1, with TRBD1 as a possible D gene (5 bases). The CDR3 extends over 15 amino acids. Looked up from germline, CDR1 is KGHSH and CDR2 is LQKENI. The V gene lost 6 bases and the J gene lost 1 base, with 15 bases spanning the gap. The CDR3, as DNA: TGTGCCAGCTCCGCCGGGGGGGTCACGAACACTGAAGCTTTCTTT. This sequence encodes CASSAGGVTNTEAFF.

V is TRBV11-2 and J is TRBJ2-1, with D perhaps TRBD2 (5 bases). V was clipped by 3 bases and J by 8 bases, with 8 bases between them. Germline V CDR1 and CDR2: SGHAT, FQNNGV. The CDR3 is 12 amino acids. The CDR3 DNA reads as TGTGCCAGCAGCTTGAACGGGGATGAGCAGTTCTTC. It codes for CASSLNGDEQFF.

The chain has TRBV2 and TRBJ2-1; D might be TRBD1 (6 bases). Trimming stripped 8 bases from V and 5 bases from J, with 13 bases between. Germline V gives CDR1 SNHLY, CDR2 FYNNEI. The CDR3 extends over 13 amino acids. The CDR3 is CASALEGDNEQFF. The DNA of the CDR3 is TGTGCCAGCGCTCTCGAGGGGGACAATGAGCAGTTCTTC.

The gene calls are TRBV6-5 and TRBJ1-6, with no clear D. In germline, CDR1 is MNHEY, CDR2 SVGAGI. The V end was cut by 4 bases, the J end by 6 bases, with 10 bases between. The CDR3 contains 14 residues. The CDR3 nucleotides are TGTGCCAGCAGTTCTGGCAGAACTAATTCACCCCTCCACTTT. It codes for CASSSGRTNSPLHF.

This clone was recorded only once. The chain couples TRBV7-3 to TRBJ2-5, with D hard to call. The CDR3 covers 14 residues. V lost 3 bases and J 6 bases, leaving 14 bases between the germline ends. CDR1 and CDR2 (germline): SGHTA, FQGTGA. The CDR3 nucleotides are TGTGCCAGCAGCTTGGGCGCCTCTTGGAAGACCCAGTACTTC. This encodes CASSLGASWKTQYF.

This chain joins TRBV5-1 and TRBJ2-5; D perhaps matches TRBD1 (6 bases). Germline assignment: CDR1 SGHRS and CDR2 YFSETQ. The CDR3 has 14 amino acids. The V end lost 1 base, the J end lost 5 bases, and 12 bases lay between the germline ends. The CDR3 DNA follows: TGCGCCAGCAGCTTGTTGGCAGGGGTCGAGACCCAGTACTTC. This encodes CASSLLAGVETQYF.

The chain joins TRBV7-7 to TRBJ1-4; 9 bases are a match to TRBD1. The CDR3 consists of 13 residues. V shed 5 bases and J 8 bases; nucleotides not matched to a gene: 3. CDR1 and CDR2 (germline): SSHAT, FNYEAQ (reference sequence). The CDR3 reads CASSTDRGEKLFF. CDR3 bases: TGTGCCAGCAGCACCGACAGGGGGGAAAAACTGTTTTTT.

This clone was counted a few times. This chain connects TRBV25-1 to TRBJ2-7; D not certain. This CDR3 has 11 residues. V shed 8 bases and J shed 5 bases, with 10 bases lying between them. In germline, CDR1 is MGHDK, CDR2 SYGVNS. The CDR3 spells CASWSKHEQYF. DNA of the CDR3: TGTGCCAGCTGGAGTAAACACGAGCAGTACTTC.